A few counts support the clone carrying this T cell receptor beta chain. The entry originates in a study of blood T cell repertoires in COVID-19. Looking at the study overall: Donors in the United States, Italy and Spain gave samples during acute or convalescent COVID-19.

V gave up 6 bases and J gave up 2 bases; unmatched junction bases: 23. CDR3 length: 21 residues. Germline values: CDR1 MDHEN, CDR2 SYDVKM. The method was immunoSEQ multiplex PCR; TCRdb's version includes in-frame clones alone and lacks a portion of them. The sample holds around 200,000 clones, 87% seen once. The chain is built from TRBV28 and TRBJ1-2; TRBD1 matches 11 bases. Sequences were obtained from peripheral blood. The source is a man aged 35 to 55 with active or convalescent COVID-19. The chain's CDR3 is CASSTPITSGTGGWPNYGYTF. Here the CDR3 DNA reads TGTGCCAGCAGCACCCCAATCACCTCCGGGACAGGGGGTTGGCCAAACTATGGCTACACCTTC.